These 27 T cell receptor beta chains were sequenced from one sample in a study of CD8 T cells in ankylosing spondylitis. Study-wide findings and caveats: A TCR beta motif of fewer than ten highly homologous variants seemed to mark ankylosing spondylitis blood.

Their antigens remain unidentified. One entry per CDR3 protein results from TCRdb running MiXCR on the 5' RACE reads. The sample consists of 400,000 to 450,000 distinct CDR3 sequences, 17% of them appearing once. The specimen sequenced was blood, either unsorted or a sorted T cell fraction (not recorded which). The origin of the receptors is a male donor with ankylosing spondylitis.

On this clonotype: One end of the junction is discordant with germline, which a read error may explain. The chain is built from TRBV12-3 or TRBV12-4 and TRBJ2-2; D may be TRBD1 (6 bases). CDR3 length: 15 amino acids. In nucleotides, the CDR3 is TGTGCCAGCAGGCCTGGACAGCCGAAGACCGGGGAGCTGCTTTTT. Its protein is CASRPGQPKTGELLF.

The table lists this clonotype with a few counts. The chain is built from TRBV5-1 and TRBJ1-5; D is ambiguous. The germline V and J ends were trimmed by 4 bases and 4 bases, with 18 bases remaining between them. Germline lookup yields CDR1 SGHRS and CDR2 YFSETQ. The length of the CDR3 is 16 residues. The CDR3, as DNA: TGCGCCAGCAGCCAAACCGGGCCCCCCGGGAATCAGCCCCAGCATTTT. The encoded protein is CASSQTGPPGNQPQHF. The complete variable domain, with remaining parts taken from reference TRBV5-1 and TRBJ1-5, reads KAGVTQTPRYLIKTRGQQVTLSCSPISGHRSVSWYQQTPGQGLQFLFEYFSETQRNKGNFPGRFSGRQFSNSRSEMNVSTLELGDSALYLCASSQTGPPGNQPQHFGDGTRLSIL.

CDR3 sequence (DNA): TGTGCCAGCAGCTTGGACATGTTGAACACTGAAGCTTTCTTT. Translating it yields CASSLDMLNTEAFF. This rearrangement joins TRBV7-3 to TRBJ1-1; the D gene is possibly TRBD1 (5 bases). Germline V gene sequence: CDR1 SGHTA, CDR2 FQGTGA. Trimming shortened V by 3 bases and J by 0 bases, and 8 bases separated the two germline ends. The CDR3 consists of 14 residues.

This clonotype was seen many times. This chain links TRBV12-3 or TRBV12-4 with TRBJ2-7; TRBD1 matches 7 bases. CDR3 length: 14 amino acids. V shed 5 bases and J 2 bases; nucleotides not matched to a gene: 6. CDR3: CASSLQGSAYEQYF. The CDR3, as DNA: TGTGCCAGCAGTCTACAGGGGTCTGCCTACGAGCAGTACTTC.

This clonotype was seen a handful of times. V is TRBV18 and J is TRBJ1-3; the D is unclear. The CDR3 runs 15 residues. Germline V CDR1 and CDR2: KGHSH, LQKENI. V lost 0 bases to trimming and J lost 1 base, with 7 bases between them. CDR3 protein: CASSPPPGSGNTIYF. The CDR3 DNA follows: TGTGCCAGCTCACCACCTCCGGGGTCTGGAAACACCATATATTTT.

The chain combines TRBV12-3 or TRBV12-4 with TRBJ2-3; D possibly corresponds to TRBD1 (5 bases). The CDR3 covers 15 residues. V was shortened by 2 bases and J by 2 bases, with 11 bases between the two germline ends. The CDR3: CASSLRSGATDTQYF. In DNA, the CDR3 is TGTGCCAGCAGTTTACGGAGTGGGGCCACAGATACGCAGTATTTT.

This chain joins TRBV11-1 and TRBJ2-3; D not certain. V was trimmed by 3 bases and J by 3 bases, leaving 13 bases between them. Germline V gene sequence: CDR1 SGHAT, CDR2 FQDESV (reference sequence). This CDR3 contains 15 residues. The CDR3 here is CASSFVSLRTDTQYF. CDR3 in DNA: TGTGCCAGCAGCTTTGTAAGTTTGCGGACAGATACGCAGTATTTT.

This clonotype came up many times. The rearrangement joins TRBV5-5 to TRBJ2-2; D possibly corresponds to TRBD2 (5 bases). Trimming shortened V by 3 bases and J by 1 base, and 16 bases separated the two germline ends. This CDR3 comprises 17 residues. Germline loops: CDR1 SGHKS, CDR2 YYEKEE (reference sequence). CDR3 region: CASSSQPAGLNTGELFF. DNA of the CDR3: TGTGCCAGCAGCTCACAGCCGGCAGGACTGAACACCGGGGAGCTGTTTTTT.

Ten or more counts support this clonotype. The chain recombines TRBV6-1 with TRBJ2-1; perhaps TRBD2 as D (6 bases). V shed 7 bases and J shed 1 base, with 8 bases lying between them. This CDR3 is built from 13 residues. From germline, CDR1 is MNHNS and CDR2 SASEGT. The CDR3 sequence is CASMGGSYNEQFF. The CDR3 nucleotides read TGTGCCAGCATGGGGGGTTCCTACAATGAGCAGTTCTTC.

This clonotype was observed a handful of times. The chain recombines TRBV5-1 with TRBJ2-3; TRBD2 matches 10 bases. The CDR3 consists of 15 residues. Germline CDR1 reads SGHRS; CDR2 reads YFSETQ. V shed 7 bases and J 1 base; nucleotides not matched to a gene: 6. The CDR3 nucleotides are TGCGCCAGCCAAGAAACTAGCGGGGGCACAGATACGCAGTATTTT. As protein: CASQETSGGTDTQYF. Complete variable domain (other parts from reference TRBV5-1 and TRBJ2-3): KAGVTQTPRYLIKTRGQQVTLSCSPISGHRSVSWYQQTPGQGLQFLFEYFSETQRNKGNFPGRFSGRQFSNSRSEMNVSTLELGDSALYLCASQETSGGTDTQYFGPGTRLTVL.

Note on this clonotype: With a much larger clone just one base away, this may be a read error. The chain joins TRBV15 to TRBJ2-7; no definite D call. CDR1 is LNHNV, CDR2 YYDKDF, per germline (reference sequence). The CDR3 totals 14 residues. CDR3 in amino acids: CATSGDVGGYEQYF. CDR3 coding DNA: TGTGCCACCAGCGGAGATGTCGGTGGCTACGAGCAGTACTTC.

V is TRBV24-1 and J is TRBJ1-5, with D uncertain. The CDR3 totals 13 residues. V lost 4 bases, J lost 6 bases, and 9 bases lay in between. Germline-derived CDR1 and CDR2 are KGHDR and SFDVKD. The CDR3 loop is CATSDLDGQPQHF. The CDR3 DNA sequence: TGTGCCACCAGTGACCTGGACGGTCAGCCCCAGCATTTT.

Many counts were recorded for this clonotype. The J gene is TRBJ2-1, the V gene TRBV12-3 or TRBV12-4; D is unclear. V was clipped by 9 bases and J by 8 bases, with 20 bases between them. This CDR3 has 14 residues. The CDR3 DNA is TGTGCCAGGGGTTTAGGAAAGCTGGCCGATGAGCAGTTCTTC. Translating it yields CARGLGKLADEQFF.

This chain uses TRBV20-1 with TRBJ1-4; weak D call: TRBD1 (6 bases). V lost 4 bases, J lost 5 bases, and 11 bases lay in between. The V gene's germline CDR1 is DFQATT and CDR2 SNEGSKA (reference sequence). The CDR3 totals 13 residues. CDR3 in amino acids: CSAKTGKNEKLFF. The CDR3 coding sequence is TGCAGTGCTAAAACAGGGAAAAATGAAAAACTGTTTTTT.

This sequence joins TRBV7-3 and TRBJ2-2; D not certain. The ends were cut back, 5 bases at V and 4 bases at J, with 5 bases in the middle. The germline gives CDR1 SGHTA, CDR2 FQGTGA. This CDR3 is 12 amino acids long. DNA for the CDR3: TGTGCCAGCAGCCCAACCACCGGGGAGCTGTTTTTT. Amino acids: CASSPTTGELFF.

The chain carries TRBV10-3 and TRBJ2-5; TRBD1 matches 7 bases. V shed 2 bases, J shed 2 bases, and the junction held 5 bases outside the gene matches. The germline V gene has CDR1 ENHRY and CDR2 SYGVKD. The CDR3 has 15 amino acids. The CDR3 here is CAISEGTALQETQYF. CDR3 in DNA: TGTGCCATCAGTGAGGGGACAGCCCTACAAGAGACCCAGTACTTC.

This chain uses TRBV5-6 with TRBJ2-3; 11 nucleotides align to TRBD2. V shed 4 bases and J 1 base; nucleotides not matched to a gene: 2. Looked up from germline, CDR1 is SGHDT and CDR2 is YYEEEE. CDR3 length: 15 amino acids. In DNA, the CDR3 is TGTGCCAGCAGCGGGACTAGCGGCCGCACAGATACGCAGTATTTT. Translated: CASSGTSGRTDTQYF.

In its sample, this clonotype was seen many times. The chain is built from TRBV5-1 and TRBJ1-1; D unclear. The CDR3 spans 14 residues. V lost 0 bases, J lost 5 bases, and 11 bases lay in between. CDR1 SGHRS and CDR2 YFSETQ come from the germline V gene. Written as DNA, the CDR3 is TGCGCCAGCAGCTTGGCGGCCGGTGGGACTGAAGCTTTCTTT. It encodes CASSLAAGGTEAFF.

Only a few counts were recorded for this clonotype. V usage is TRBV20-1 and J usage is TRBJ2-7, with 14 bases lining up with TRBD2. This CDR3 region has 13 residues. The ends lost 5 bases at V and 4 bases at J; junction bases unmatched: 1. Germline V lookup: CDR1 DFQATT, CDR2 SNEGSKA (reference sequence). The CDR3 sequence: CSARTSGRYEQYF. The CDR3 DNA reads TGCAGTGCTCGGACTAGCGGGAGGTACGAGCAGTACTTC.

This clonotype was recorded a few times. The rearrangement links TRBV10-3 to TRBJ2-7; the match to TRBD2 covers 8 bases. The V gene's germline CDR1 is ENHRY and CDR2 SYGVKD. The V segment lost 5 bases and the J segment 5 bases; nucleotides outside the gene matches: 5. The CDR3 runs to 13 residues. Here the CDR3 DNA reads TGTGCCATCAGTCGAGCGGGGGTAAACGAGCAGTACTTC. This sequence encodes CAISRAGVNEQYF.

The chain recombines TRBV6-6 with TRBJ2-2; D gene ambiguous. The CDR3 extends over 13 amino acids. CDR1 and CDR2 from the germline V gene are MNHNY and SVGAGI (reference sequence). V was clipped by 4 bases and J by 6 bases, with 9 bases between them. The CDR3 DNA reads as TGTGCCAGCAGTTCCGACTCGTCCGGGGAGCTGTTTTTT. Its protein is CASSSDSSGELFF.

This clonotype occurred a few times. The chain combines TRBV5-1 with TRBJ2-2; the D gene is possibly TRBD1 (6 bases). V lost 0 bases and J 2 bases, leaving 11 bases between the germline ends. Germline loops: CDR1 SGHRS, CDR2 YFSETQ. The CDR3 totals 16 residues. The CDR3 is CASSLGTAKNTGELFF. The DNA of the CDR3 is TGCGCCAGCAGCTTGGGGACAGCTAAAAACACCGGGGAGCTGTTTTTT.

The chain combines TRBV4-3 with TRBJ2-1; D is perhaps TRBD2 (6 bases). V gave up 1 base and J gave up 7 bases, with 17 bases separating them. Per the germline V gene, CDR1 is LGHNA and CDR2 is YSLEER. CDR3 length: 16 amino acids. Here the CDR3 DNA reads TGCGCCAGCAGCCAAGTGGGCCGGGAGTCCAGAAATGAGCAGTTCTTC. It codes for CASSQVGRESRNEQFF.

Only a few counts were recorded for this clonotype. This chain links TRBV20-1 with TRBJ1-1; D unresolved. In germline, CDR1 is DFQATT, CDR2 SNEGSKA (reference sequence). The CDR3 is 13 amino acids. V lost 3 bases, J lost 0 bases, and 8 bases lay in between. The CDR3 loop reads CSASHPMNTEAFF. The CDR3 DNA reads as TGCAGTGCTAGTCACCCTATGAACACTGAAGCTTTCTTT.

This clonotype was observed a handful of times. J is TRBJ2-7 and V is TRBV6-2 or TRBV6-3; D is ambiguous. The V gene lost 5 bases and the J gene lost 7 bases, with 21 bases spanning the gap. The germline V gene has CDR1 MNHEY and CDR2 SVGEGT. The CDR3 runs to 15 residues. CDR3 DNA sequence: TGTGCCAGCAGTCAGCCACGGACCCAGGCTTCTGAGCAGTACTTC. Translating gives CASSQPRTQASEQYF.

The rearrangement links TRBV5-1 to TRBJ2-2; D ambiguous. The germline V gene has CDR1 SGHRS and CDR2 YFSETQ. Trimming cost V 2 bases and J 0 bases, with 11 bases left between them. CDR3 length: 16 residues. The CDR3 sequence: CASSFYTSANTGELFF. CDR3 in DNA: TGCGCCAGCAGCTTTTACACGAGCGCGAACACCGGGGAGCTGTTTTTT.

This clonotype showed up many times. The gene calls are TRBV7-2 and TRBJ2-1; D is undetermined. The CDR3 sequence is 11 residues long. Trimming cost V 1 base and J 10 bases, with 5 bases left between them. Germline-derived CDR1 and CDR2 are SGHTA and FQGNSA. CDR3 coding DNA: TGTGCCAGCAGCTTAGTCGGGGAGCAGTTCTTC. This sequence encodes CASSLVGEQFF.